This TCR beta chain emerged from a study of response to subunit inactivated influenza vaccine. A single record per CDR3 protein comes from TCRdb applying MiXCR to the RT-PCR reads. The table records more than 450,000 distinct CDR3 sequences, about 11% of them present only once. This clonotype was counted only a few times. The antigen is undetermined. Study-wide points: There was a suggestion from the authors that each seasonal influenza vaccination recruits few new T cells.

The germline V gene has CDR1 SGHRS and CDR2 YFSETQ. The CDR3 covers 14 residues. V gave up 8 bases and J gave up 3 bases; unmatched junction bases: 6. Specimen: PBMCs from blood, collected on the day of vaccination. This sequence joins TRBV5-1 and TRBJ1-2, with 11 bases aligning to TRBD1. The origin of this receptor is a man aged 45-60 years who received an inactivated influenza vaccine. The CDR3 DNA reads as TGCGCCAGTGGACAGGGGGCGCGGTACTATGGCTACACCTTC. Amino acids: CASGQGARYYGYTF.